The 15 T cell receptor beta chains below all came from one sample that was sequenced in a study of T cell responses to AZD1222 COVID-19 vaccine. TCRdb's copy holds only in-frame clones and misses some; the assay was immunoSEQ multiplex PCR. This repertoire shows about 79,000 clones, 75% to 85% found once; its top ten account for roughly a fifth. This specimen was peripheral blood, taken on day 0 of AZD1222 vaccination. These TCRs come from an adult in good health.

V gene TRBV19 combines with J gene TRBJ2-1, with no clear D. The V and J ends lost 5 bases and 3 bases respectively, with 11 bases between them. Germline assignment: CDR1 LNHDA and CDR2 SQIVND (reference sequence). The CDR3 runs 14 residues. CDR3 protein: CASSRGIGYNEQFF. The CDR3 nucleotides are TGTGCCAGTAGTCGTGGGATCGGCTACAATGAGCAGTTCTTC.

V gene TRBV9 combines with J gene TRBJ2-7; 10 positions match TRBD2. Per germline, CDR1 SGDLS and CDR2 YYNGEE. V lost 4 bases to trimming and J lost 5 bases; unmatched junction nucleotides: 6. This CDR3 contains 14 residues. The CDR3 here is CASSSSGRSDEQYF. The CDR3 DNA sequence: TGTGCCAGCAGCTCTAGCGGGAGAAGCGACGAGCAGTACTTC.

The chain uses TRBV2 and TRBJ1-6; 7 nucleotides match TRBD1. Germline V CDR1 and CDR2: SNHLY, FYNNEI. CDR3 length: 16 residues. V lost 5 bases to trimming and J lost 11 bases; unmatched junction nucleotides: 15. The DNA of the CDR3 is TGTGCCAGCAGTCTCGAAGGGGGCGGGGTAGGGGCACCCCTCCACTTT. Protein: CASSLEGGGVGAPLHF.

The V call is TRBV7-8, the J call TRBJ2-7; D is unresolved. CDR1 is SGHVS and CDR2 is FQNEAQ in the germline V gene. Trimming shortened V by 6 bases and J by 0 bases, and 9 bases separated the two germline ends. The length of the CDR3 is 13 residues. As DNA, the CDR3 is TGTGCCAGCAGTCCCGGGCCCTCCTACGAGCAGTACTTC. It translates to CASSPGPSYEQYF.

The V and J genes are TRBV7-8 and TRBJ1-4; a weak D match, TRBD1 (5 bases). The CDR3 spans 14 residues. Per the germline V gene, CDR1 is SGHVS and CDR2 is FQNEAQ. Trimming cost V 2 bases and J 7 bases, with 11 bases left between them. The CDR3 DNA reads TGTGCCAGCAGCTTACAGGGTCGGGCTGAAAAACTGTTTTTT. Protein product: CASSLQGRAEKLFF.

J is TRBJ1-5 and V is TRBV6-5; no clear D gene. Germline V gene lookup returns CDR1 MNHEY and CDR2 SVGAGI. The V end was cut by 4 bases, the J end by 5 bases, with 6 bases between. The CDR3 length is 12 residues. The CDR3 here is CASSSSHQPQHF. The DNA of the CDR3 is TGTGCCAGCAGTTCCTCCCATCAGCCCCAGCATTTT.

This chain uses TRBV5-1 with TRBJ1-2; 8 bases line up with TRBD1. Trimming took 9 bases from V and 4 from J; bases not matched to a gene: 8. There are 13 residues in the CDR3. Germline-derived CDR1 and CDR2 are SGHRS and YFSETQ. In DNA form, the CDR3 reads TGCGCCACAAAGCCAGGGGGCGCCTATGGCTACACCTTC. This translates into CATKPGGAYGYTF.

A single count supports this clone. V gene TRBV6-1 combines with J gene TRBJ1-4; no definite D call. Trimming removed 0 bases from V and 0 bases from J, with 8 bases in between. CDR1 and CDR2 (germline): MNHNS, SASEGT. The CDR3 loop spans 16 amino acids. CDR3 region: CASSEALVATNEKLFF. The CDR3 nucleotides are TGTGCCAGCAGTGAAGCCCTGGTAGCAACTAATGAAAAACTGTTTTTT.

This rearrangement joins TRBV2 to TRBJ1-3; the match to TRBD1 covers 8 bases. The CDR3 sequence is 17 residues long. V dropped 3 bases and J dropped 5; count of bases not matched to a gene: 12. Germline-derived CDR1 and CDR2 are SNHLY and FYNNEI. In DNA, the CDR3 is TGTGCCAGCAGTGAGACAGGGGTCACCCTAACGAGAAACACCATATATTTT. It specifies CASSETGVTLTRNTIYF. Variable domain in full (rest from reference TRBV2 and TRBJ1-3): EPEVTQTPSHQVTQMGQEVILRCVPISNHLYFYWYRQILGQKVEFLVSFYNNEISEKSEIFDDQFSVERPDGSNFTLKIRSTKLEDSAMYFCASSETGVTLTRNTIYFGEGSWLTVV.

This chain joins TRBV3-1 (or the pseudogene TRBV3-2) and TRBJ1-3; TRBD1 matches 8 bases. The CDR3 runs to 16 residues. Germline V gives CDR1 LGHDT, CDR2 YNNKEL (reference sequence). V shed 4 bases, J shed 0 bases, and the junction held 5 bases outside the gene matches. The CDR3 loop is CASSRTGGTSGNTIYF. The CDR3 DNA sequence: TGTGCCAGCAGCCGCACAGGGGGAACCTCTGGAAACACCATATATTTT.

This chain links TRBV5-1 with TRBJ2-1; 8 nucleotides match TRBD2. The germline V gene encodes CDR1 SGHRS and CDR2 YFSETQ. The CDR3 is made up of 16 amino acids. After removal of 1 base from V and 4 bases from J, the junction contained 7 bases not matched to a gene. The CDR3 reads CASSLRPSGPYNEQFF. For the CDR3, the DNA is TGCGCCAGCAGCTTGAGGCCTAGCGGGCCATACAATGAGCAGTTCTTC.

This CDR3 reads CASSFTSAQETQYF. CDR3 nucleotide sequence: TGTGCCAGCAGTTTCACTAGCGCCCAAGAGACCCAGTACTTC. The chain has TRBV6-5 and TRBJ2-5, with TRBD2 matching over 7 bases. The CDR3 runs to 14 residues. Germline CDR1 MNHEY, CDR2 SVGAGI. The V gene end was trimmed by 4 bases and the J gene end by 1 base; junction bases not matched to a gene: 3.

The V call is TRBV2, the J call TRBJ2-2; 10 positions agree with TRBD1. CDR3 length equals 14 residues. J gave up 6 bases and V 6 bases, and 4 bases lay outside the gene matches. The germline gives CDR1 SNHLY, CDR2 FYNNEI. CDR3 sequence (DNA): TGTGCCAGCAGGGGACAGGGGTTTTCCGGGGAGCTGTTTTTT. Protein: CASRGQGFSGELFF.

The CDR3 nucleotides are TGTGCCAGCAGCGTAGAACAGGGAAATTCACCCCTCCACTTT. Translating it yields CASSVEQGNSPLHF. The chain combines TRBV9 with TRBJ1-6; TRBD1 is a possible D gene (6 bases). The CDR3 runs to 14 residues. The V end was cut by 0 bases, the J end by 7 bases, with 8 bases between. Germline lookup yields CDR1 SGDLS and CDR2 YYNGEE.

The chain is built from TRBV6-1 and TRBJ1-3; 7 bases are a match to TRBD1. V shed 1 base and J 2 bases; nucleotides not matched to a gene: 5. CDR1 and CDR2 from the germline V gene are MNHNS and SASEGT. This CDR3 is 16 amino acids long. The CDR3 region is CASSEDNRGAGNTIYF. CDR3 in DNA: TGTGCCAGCAGTGAAGATAACAGGGGAGCTGGAAACACCATATATTTT.